This TCR beta chain stems from a study of cytomegalovirus exposure and HLA in healthy donors. Worth noting for this clone: Its antigen is not known. At one end the junction does not follow the germline gene, possibly because of a read error.

The CDR3 contains 15 residues. Germline CDR1 and CDR2: ENHRY and SYGVKD. In the PCR, 60 Vbeta and 13 Jbeta primers were used. Libraries were prepared by immunoSEQ multiplex PCR; TCRdb keeps only in-frame clonotypes and omits some of them. The sample contains tens of thousands of clones, around 82% of which appear only once. Findings and caveats of the study: Overall, roughly 160 TCR beta chains were annotated as cytomegalovirus-associated.

All the people who gave samples were healthy bone marrow donors. Sequencing was performed on PBMCs. The chain has TRBV10-3 and TRBJ2-3; D gene ambiguous. This receptor was identified in a woman aged 18-29 years in good health and CMV-seropositive. CDR3: CAISGPFRIQDTQDF. The CDR3 bases are TGTGCCATCAGTGGCCCTTTCCGTATACAAGATACGCAGGATTTT.